The 14 T cell receptor beta chains reported below all come from one sample, sequenced in a study of T cell responses to AZD1222 COVID-19 vaccine. Method: immunoSEQ multiplex PCR; TCRdb's copy keeps in-frame clones and lacks some. The sample yields around 86,000 clones, roughly 89% seen once. The sequenced sample was peripheral blood, obtained on day 0 of AZD1222 vaccination. The origin of the receptors is an adult in good health.

The chain links TRBV6-5 to TRBJ1-2; TRBD1 is a possible D gene (5 bases). With 2 bases removed from V and 6 bases from J, the gap between germline ends came to 7 bases. The germline V gene has CDR1 MNHEY and CDR2 SVGAGI. The CDR3 consists of 12 residues. In nucleotides, the CDR3 is TGTGCCAGCAGTTACGGGGCGAATGGCTACACCTTC. Amino acids: CASSYGANGYTF.

The rearrangement links TRBV30 to TRBJ2-7; TRBD1 matches 9 bases. This CDR3 is 15 amino acids long. The trim removed 1 base at V and 2 bases at J, leaving 6 bases unmatched. The V gene's germline CDR1 is GTSNPN and CDR2 SVGIG (reference sequence). DNA of the CDR3: TGTGCCTGGAGTGGGACGGGACAGGGAGCCTACGAGCAGTACTTC. It specifies CAWSGTGQGAYEQYF.

This clone was seen just once. The V call is TRBV18, the J call TRBJ1-2, with 7 bases fitting TRBD1. With 3 bases clipped from V and 7 bases from J, the junction kept 11 bases outside the gene matches. The CDR3 sequence is 15 residues long. Germline CDR1 and CDR2: KGHSH and LQKENI. CDR3 residues: CASSPNDRAIGGYTF. The CDR3 DNA sequence: TGTGCCAGCTCACCCAACGACAGGGCAATTGGTGGCTACACCTTC.

The DNA of the CDR3 is TGTGCCAGCAGCTTAGCGACGTCAGATGAAAAACTGTTTTTT. Translating gives CASSLATSDEKLFF. This chain joins TRBV7-2 and TRBJ1-4; D uncertain. CDR3 size: 14 residues. The germline CDR1 and CDR2 sequences are SGHTA and FQGNSA. V gave up 0 bases and J gave up 6 bases, with 8 bases separating them.

J is TRBJ1-5 and V is TRBV11-2, with a weak D call TRBD1 (5 bases). V was pared by 5 bases and J by 3 bases, with 14 bases between. CDR1 is SGHAT and CDR2 is FQNNGV in the germline V gene. This CDR3 is 15 amino acids long. The CDR3 sequence: CASSVWGGVNQPQHF. The DNA of the CDR3 is TGTGCCAGCAGCGTCTGGGGGGGAGTCAATCAGCCCCAGCATTTT.

This chain joins TRBV19 and TRBJ1-2; 7 bases line up with TRBD1. The V gene end was trimmed by 4 bases and the J gene end by 7 bases; junction bases not matched to a gene: 9. The germline V gene has CDR1 LNHDA and CDR2 SQIVND (reference sequence). This CDR3 comprises 14 residues. CDR3 sequence: CASSRQGSSAGYTF. In DNA form, the CDR3 reads TGTGCCAGTAGTAGACAGGGAAGTTCGGCTGGCTACACCTTC. Supplemented by reference TRBV19 and TRBJ1-2, the full variable domain reads DGGITQSPKYLFRKEGQNVTLSCEQNLNHDAMYWYRQDPGQGLRLIYYSQIVNDFQKGDIAEGYSVSREKKESFPLTVTSAQKNPTAFYLCASSRQGSSAGYTFGSGTRLTVV.

The chain is built from TRBV4-3 and TRBJ1-1; tentative D call: TRBD1 (6 bases). Trimming took off 0 bases at V and 2 bases at J, with 13 bases between the two ends. The length of the CDR3 is 16 residues. The germline V gene has CDR1 LGHNA and CDR2 YSLEER. DNA of the CDR3: TGCGCCAGCAGCCAAGACCGCGGACAGCCTAACACTGAAGCTTTCTTT. Translating gives CASSQDRGQPNTEAFF.

The chain is built from TRBV19 and TRBJ1-5; TRBD1 might be the D (5 bases). The CDR3 runs 15 residues. CDR1 and CDR2 (germline): LNHDA, SQIVND (reference sequence). V lost 5 bases to trimming and J lost 3 bases, with 14 bases between them. CDR3 sequence: CASSVGWGVNQPQHF. CDR3 coding DNA: TGTGCCAGTAGTGTCGGATGGGGCGTCAATCAGCCCCAGCATTTT.

The chain recombines TRBV7-3 with TRBJ2-1; TRBD2 matches 10 bases. The CDR3 is made up of 16 amino acids. V lost 0 bases to trimming and J lost 10 bases; unmatched junction nucleotides: 9. In germline, CDR1 is SGHTA, CDR2 FQGTGA. DNA of the CDR3: TGTGCCAGCAGCTTAACGGGGCTAGCGGGGGAAAAAGAGCAGTTCTTC. Protein product: CASSLTGLAGEKEQFF.

The rearrangement uses TRBV5-1 and TRBJ2-7; 9 positions match TRBD1. Germline CDR1 is SGHRS and CDR2 is YFSETQ. The CDR3 is 12 amino acids. V shed 8 bases and J 4 bases; nucleotides not matched to a gene: 4. The CDR3 nucleotides read TGCGCCAGTTCGGGACAGGGTTACGAGCAGTACTTC. This codes for CASSGQGYEQYF.

The chain has TRBV11-2 and TRBJ2-2; D may be TRBD2 (5 bases). The CDR3 runs to 15 residues. Germline V gene data show CDR1 as SGHAT and CDR2 as FQNNGV. V lost 1 base and J 7 bases, leaving 13 bases between the germline ends. The CDR3 region has the DNA TGTGCCAGCAGCTTAGCTGGGAACGGGAACGGGGAGCTGTTTTTT. Translated: CASSLAGNGNGELFF. Variable domain in full (rest from reference TRBV11-2 and TRBJ2-2): EAGVAQSPRYKIIEKRQSVAFWCNPISGHATLYWYQQILGQGPKLLIQFQNNGVVDDSQLPKDRFSAERLKGVDSTLKIQPAKLEDSAVYLCASSLAGNGNGELFFGEGSRLTVL.

This chain uses TRBV7-3 with TRBJ2-3; D uncertain. Germline V gives CDR1 SGHTA, CDR2 FQGTGA. This CDR3 comprises 13 residues. V lost 5 bases and J 2 bases, leaving 8 bases between the germline ends. CDR3 in amino acids: CASSADITDTQYF. CDR3 nucleotides: TGTGCCAGCAGCGCGGATATCACAGATACGCAGTATTTT.

The rearrangement links TRBV7-2 to TRBJ1-1, with 8 positions matching TRBD1. This CDR3 is 15 amino acids long. CDR1 and CDR2 from the germline V gene are SGHTA and FQGNSA. J gave up 4 bases and V 7 bases, and 11 bases lay outside the gene matches. For the CDR3, the DNA is TGTGCCAGCACCCTCAGGACAGGGCGGGCCACTGAAGCTTTCTTT. Protein product: CASTLRTGRATEAFF.

This clone has just a few counts. The rearrangement uses TRBV6-5 and TRBJ1-2, with 8 bases fitting TRBD1. The V gene end was trimmed by 7 bases and the J gene end by 1 base; junction bases not matched to a gene: 5. Looked up from germline, CDR1 is MNHEY and CDR2 is SVGAGI. This CDR3 region has 14 residues. The CDR3 nucleotides read TGTGCCAGCATTCCAACAGGGGGTAACTATGGCTACACCTTC. Protein: CASIPTGGNYGYTF.